This record looks at one T cell receptor beta chain sequence and its context. Unique molecular identifiers tagged the TCRbeta library. One entry per CDR3 protein, called by TCRdb with MiXCR from the PCR reads. This table holds roughly 300,000 distinct CDR3 sequences, nearly 10% found once. This specimen comes from a study of T-cell reconstitution after alpha-beta-depleted transplantation in children. The CDR3 length is 14 residues. CDR1 and CDR2 (germline): SQVTM, ANQGSEA. Trimming removed 4 bases at V and 2 bases at J, with 15 bases between. V and J are TRBV29-1 and TRBJ2-7; tentatively, D is TRBD1 (6 bases). The sequencing here drew on PBMCs from the stem cell graft donor, taken from the stem cell graft. The clonotype was recovered from a human donor who donated a stem cell graft to a child with SCID. The CDR3 bases are TGCAGCGTTGTCGACAGGTCCGCGACCTACGAGCAGTACTTC. Translation gives CSVVDRSATYEQYF.